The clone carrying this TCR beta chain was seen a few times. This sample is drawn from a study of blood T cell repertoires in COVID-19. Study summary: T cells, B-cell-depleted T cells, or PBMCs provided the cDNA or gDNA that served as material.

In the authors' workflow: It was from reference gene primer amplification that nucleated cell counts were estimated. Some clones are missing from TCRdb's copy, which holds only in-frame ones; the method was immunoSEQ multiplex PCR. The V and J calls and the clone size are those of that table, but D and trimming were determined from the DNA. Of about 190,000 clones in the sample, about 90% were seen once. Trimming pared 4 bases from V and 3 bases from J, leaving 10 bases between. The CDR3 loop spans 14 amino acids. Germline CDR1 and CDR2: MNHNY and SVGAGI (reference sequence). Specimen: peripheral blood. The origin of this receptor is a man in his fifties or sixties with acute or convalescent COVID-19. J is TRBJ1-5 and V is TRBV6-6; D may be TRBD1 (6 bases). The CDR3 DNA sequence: TGTGCCAGCAGTTGGGCAGGGGACAATCAGCCCCAGCATTTT. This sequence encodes CASSWAGDNQPQHF.